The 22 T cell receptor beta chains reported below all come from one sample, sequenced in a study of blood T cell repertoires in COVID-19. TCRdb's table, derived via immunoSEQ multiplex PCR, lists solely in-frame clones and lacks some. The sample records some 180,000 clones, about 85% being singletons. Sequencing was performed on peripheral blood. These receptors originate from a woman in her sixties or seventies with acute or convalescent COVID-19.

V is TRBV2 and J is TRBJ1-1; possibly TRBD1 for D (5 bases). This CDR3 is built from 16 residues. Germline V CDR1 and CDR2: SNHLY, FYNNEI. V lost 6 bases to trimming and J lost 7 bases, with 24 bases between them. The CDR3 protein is CASSAGTQGRTSEAFF. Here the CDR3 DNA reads TGTGCCAGCAGCGCGGGAACGCAGGGCCGTACGAGTGAAGCTTTCTTT.

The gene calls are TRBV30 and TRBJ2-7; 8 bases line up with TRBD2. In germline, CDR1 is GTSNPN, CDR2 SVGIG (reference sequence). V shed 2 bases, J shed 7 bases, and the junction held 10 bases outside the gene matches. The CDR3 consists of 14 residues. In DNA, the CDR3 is TGTGCCTGGAGTCGGGAGGGACAATACGTGGAGCAGTACTTC. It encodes CAWSREGQYVEQYF.

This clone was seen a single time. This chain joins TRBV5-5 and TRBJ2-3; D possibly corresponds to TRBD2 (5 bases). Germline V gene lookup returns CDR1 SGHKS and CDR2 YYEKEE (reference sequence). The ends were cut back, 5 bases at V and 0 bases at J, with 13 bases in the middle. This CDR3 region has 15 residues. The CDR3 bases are TGTGCCAGCAGATCCCTCGGGGAAAGCACAGATACGCAGTATTTT. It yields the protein CASRSLGESTDTQYF.

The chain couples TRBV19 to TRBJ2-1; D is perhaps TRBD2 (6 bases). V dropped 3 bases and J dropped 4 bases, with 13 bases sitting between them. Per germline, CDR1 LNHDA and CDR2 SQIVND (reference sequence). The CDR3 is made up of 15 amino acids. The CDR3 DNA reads TGTGCCAGTAGTATCCTTGCGGGGAAATACAATGAGCAGTTCTTC. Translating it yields CASSILAGKYNEQFF.

The CDR3 DNA follows: TGCGCCAGCAGTGGGGGCGATGGACAGGGGGCTCCAGATACGCAGTATTTT. Its translation is CASSGGDGQGAPDTQYF. The rearrangement uses TRBV10-1 and TRBJ2-3; 11 bases agree with TRBD1. CDR1 and CDR2 from the germline V gene are WNHNN and SYGVQD (reference sequence). The CDR3 is 17 amino acids. J was trimmed by 4 bases and V by 4 bases; bases with no gene match: 10.

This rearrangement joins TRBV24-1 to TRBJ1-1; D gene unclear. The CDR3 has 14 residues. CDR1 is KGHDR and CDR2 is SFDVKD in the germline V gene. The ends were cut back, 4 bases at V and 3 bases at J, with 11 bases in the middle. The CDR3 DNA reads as TGTGCCACCAGTGACCCTACCCGCGACACTGAAGCTTTCTTT. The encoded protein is CATSDPTRDTEAFF.

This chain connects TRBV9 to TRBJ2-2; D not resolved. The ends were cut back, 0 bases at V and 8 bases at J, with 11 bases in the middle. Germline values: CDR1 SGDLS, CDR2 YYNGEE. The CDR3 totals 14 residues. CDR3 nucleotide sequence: TGTGCCAGCAGCGTAGTTCGAGTCGGGGGGGAGCTGTTTTTT. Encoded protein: CASSVVRVGGELFF.

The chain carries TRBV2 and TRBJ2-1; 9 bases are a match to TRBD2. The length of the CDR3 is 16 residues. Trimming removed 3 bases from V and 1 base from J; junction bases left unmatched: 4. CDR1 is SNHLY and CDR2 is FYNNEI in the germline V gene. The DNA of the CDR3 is TGTGCCAGCAGTGATCCGGCGGGAGGGTCCTACAATGAGCAGTTCTTC. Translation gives CASSDPAGGSYNEQFF.

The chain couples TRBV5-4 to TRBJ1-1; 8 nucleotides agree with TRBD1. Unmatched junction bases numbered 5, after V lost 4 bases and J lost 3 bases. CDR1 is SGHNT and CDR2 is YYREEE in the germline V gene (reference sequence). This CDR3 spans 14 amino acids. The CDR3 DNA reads TGTGCCAGCAGCAGAACAGGGGGGGACACTGAAGCTTTCTTT. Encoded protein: CASSRTGGDTEAFF.

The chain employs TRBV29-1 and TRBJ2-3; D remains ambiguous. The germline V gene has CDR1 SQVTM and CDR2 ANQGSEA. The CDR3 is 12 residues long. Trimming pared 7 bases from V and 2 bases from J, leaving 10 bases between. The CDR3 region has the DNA TGCAGCGGCGTTACCCTCACAGATACGCAGTATTTT. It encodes CSGVTLTDTQYF.

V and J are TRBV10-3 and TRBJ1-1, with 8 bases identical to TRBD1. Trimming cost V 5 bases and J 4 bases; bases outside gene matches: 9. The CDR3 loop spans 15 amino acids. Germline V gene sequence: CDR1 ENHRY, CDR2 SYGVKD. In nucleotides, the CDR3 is TGTGCCATCAGTTCGACAGGGGAATCCTTCACTGAAGCTTTCTTT. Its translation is CAISSTGESFTEAFF.

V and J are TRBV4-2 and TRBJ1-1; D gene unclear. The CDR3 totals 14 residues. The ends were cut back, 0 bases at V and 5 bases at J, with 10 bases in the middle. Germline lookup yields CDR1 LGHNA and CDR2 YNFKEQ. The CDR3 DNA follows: TGTGCCAGCAGCCAAGATAGGATAGCGACTGAAGCTTTCTTT. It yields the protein CASSQDRIATEAFF.

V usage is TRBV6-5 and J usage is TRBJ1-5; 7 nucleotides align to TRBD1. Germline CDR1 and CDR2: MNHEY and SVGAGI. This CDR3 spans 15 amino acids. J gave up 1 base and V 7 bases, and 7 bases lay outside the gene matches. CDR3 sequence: CASNPDRPSNQPQHF. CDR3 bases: TGTGCCAGCAACCCGGACAGGCCCAGCAATCAGCCCCAGCATTTT.

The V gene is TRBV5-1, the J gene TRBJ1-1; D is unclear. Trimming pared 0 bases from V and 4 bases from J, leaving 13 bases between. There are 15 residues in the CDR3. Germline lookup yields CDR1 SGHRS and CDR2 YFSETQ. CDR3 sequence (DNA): TGCGCCAGCAGCTTGGAGGGAGGTGGGAGCACTGAAGCTTTCTTT. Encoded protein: CASSLEGGGSTEAFF.

CDR3: CASSQLTGRKLFF. The CDR3 bases are TGTGCCAGCAGCCAACTGACAGGGAGAAAACTGTTTTTT. The V gene is TRBV3-1 (or the pseudogene TRBV3-2), the J gene TRBJ1-4; TRBD1 matches 7 bases. V lost 2 bases to trimming and J lost 10 bases; unmatched junction nucleotides: 4. CDR1 and CDR2 (germline): LGHDT, YNNKEL (reference sequence). This CDR3 has 13 amino acids.

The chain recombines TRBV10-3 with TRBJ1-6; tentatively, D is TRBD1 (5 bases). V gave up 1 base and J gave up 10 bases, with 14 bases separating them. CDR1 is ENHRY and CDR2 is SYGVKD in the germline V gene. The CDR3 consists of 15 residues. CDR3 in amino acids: CAISELRQGGSPLHF. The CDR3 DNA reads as TGTGCCATCAGTGAGTTGAGGCAGGGAGGCTCACCCCTCCACTTT.

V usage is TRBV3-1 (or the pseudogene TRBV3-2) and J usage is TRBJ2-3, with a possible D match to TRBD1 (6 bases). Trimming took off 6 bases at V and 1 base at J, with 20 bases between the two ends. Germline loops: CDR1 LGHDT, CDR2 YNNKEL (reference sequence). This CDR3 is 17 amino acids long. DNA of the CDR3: TGTGCCAGCAGTCAAAGGGGGAGCAGAAGACGCACAGATACGCAGTATTTT. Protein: CASSQRGSRRRTDTQYF.

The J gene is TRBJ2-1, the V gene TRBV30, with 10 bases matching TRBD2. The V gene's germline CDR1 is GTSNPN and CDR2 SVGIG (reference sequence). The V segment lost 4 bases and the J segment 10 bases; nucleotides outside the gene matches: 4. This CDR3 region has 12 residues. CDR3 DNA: TGTGCCTGGACTAGCGGGAGCTTGGAGCAGTTCTTC. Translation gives CAWTSGSLEQFF. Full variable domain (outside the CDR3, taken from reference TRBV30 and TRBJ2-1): SQTIHQWPATLVQPVGSPLSLECTVEGTSNPNLYWYRQAAGRGLQLLFYSVGIGQISSEVPQNLSASRPQDRQFILSSKKLLLSDSGFYLCAWTSGSLEQFFGPGTRLTVL.

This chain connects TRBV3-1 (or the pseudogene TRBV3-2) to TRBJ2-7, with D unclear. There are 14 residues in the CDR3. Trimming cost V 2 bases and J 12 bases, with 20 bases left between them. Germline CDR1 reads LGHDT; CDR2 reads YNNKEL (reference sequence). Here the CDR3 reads CASSQRGAPGLGYF. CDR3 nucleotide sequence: TGTGCCAGCAGCCAACGTGGAGCCCCCGGGTTGGGGTACTTC.

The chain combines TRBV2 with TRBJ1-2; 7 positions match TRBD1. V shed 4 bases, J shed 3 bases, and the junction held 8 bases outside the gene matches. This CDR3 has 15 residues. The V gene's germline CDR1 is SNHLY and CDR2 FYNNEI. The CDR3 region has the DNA TGTGCCAGCAGTGCTATAGGGGGCATGTACTATGGCTACACCTTC. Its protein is CASSAIGGMYYGYTF.

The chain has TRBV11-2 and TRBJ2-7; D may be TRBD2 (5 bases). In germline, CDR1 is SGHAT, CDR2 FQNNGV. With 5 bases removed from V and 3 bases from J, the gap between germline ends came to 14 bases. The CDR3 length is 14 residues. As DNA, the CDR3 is TGTGCCAGCAGCCAAGGACTCACACTCTACGAGCAGTACTTC. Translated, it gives CASSQGLTLYEQYF.

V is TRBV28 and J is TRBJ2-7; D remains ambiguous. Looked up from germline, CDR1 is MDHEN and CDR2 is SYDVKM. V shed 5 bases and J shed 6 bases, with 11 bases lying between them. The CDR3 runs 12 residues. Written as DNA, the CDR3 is TGTGCCAGCAGTACATACCCATCCGAGCAGTACTTC. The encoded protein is CASSTYPSEQYF. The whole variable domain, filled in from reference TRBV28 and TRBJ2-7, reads DVKVTQSSRYLVKRTGEKVFLECVQDMDHENMFWYRQDPGLGLRLIYFSYDVKMKEKGDIPEGYSVSREKKERFSLILESASTNQTSMYLCASSTYPSEQYFGPGTRLTVT.